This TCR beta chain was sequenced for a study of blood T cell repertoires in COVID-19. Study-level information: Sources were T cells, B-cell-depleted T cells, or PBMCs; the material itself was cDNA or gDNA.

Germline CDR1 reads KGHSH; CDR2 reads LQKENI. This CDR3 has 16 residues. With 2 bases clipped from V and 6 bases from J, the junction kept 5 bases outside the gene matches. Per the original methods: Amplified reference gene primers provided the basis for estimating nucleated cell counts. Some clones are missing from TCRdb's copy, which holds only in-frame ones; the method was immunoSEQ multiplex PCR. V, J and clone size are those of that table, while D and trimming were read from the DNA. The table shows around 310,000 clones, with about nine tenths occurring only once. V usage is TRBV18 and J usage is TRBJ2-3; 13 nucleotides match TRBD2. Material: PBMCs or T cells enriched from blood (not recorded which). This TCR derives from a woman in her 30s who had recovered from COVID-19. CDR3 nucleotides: TGTGCCAGCTCACCAGGAACTAGCGGGGGGGTCGATACGCAGTATTTT. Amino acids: CASSPGTSGGVDTQYF.